This entry features one TCR beta chain sequence. What it binds is unknown. Primers used in a second PCR of roughly 6 to 11 cycles were a sample-barcoded 5' primer and a J-beta primer mix. TCRdb fed the 5' RACE reads into MiXCR, producing one record per CDR3 protein. The sample lists roughly 800,000 distinct CDR3 sequences, 20% to 25% occurring once. The sample comes from a study of blood T cells in healthy people across ages. Notes on the study in general: Diversity figures based on one million T cells were deemed too low.

This CDR3 region has 14 residues. The germline CDR1 and CDR2 sequences are SQVTM and ANQGSEA. The sample was also reused in another study, on T cells of mothers and their children. That source reports: For each mother, over 8.5 million TCR beta CDR3 reads were obtained, and for each child, a few million. The overlap seen between related mothers and children slightly exceeded that of unrelated pairs, though not significantly.

The V call is TRBV29-1, the J call TRBJ2-3, with 9 bases matching TRBD2. The sample taken for sequencing was blood. The source of this sequence is a boy aged 5-17 years in good health. The CDR3, as DNA: TGCAGGGCTACCTTAGCGGGGGGCACAGATACGCAGTATTTT. Translation: CRATLAGGTDTQYF.